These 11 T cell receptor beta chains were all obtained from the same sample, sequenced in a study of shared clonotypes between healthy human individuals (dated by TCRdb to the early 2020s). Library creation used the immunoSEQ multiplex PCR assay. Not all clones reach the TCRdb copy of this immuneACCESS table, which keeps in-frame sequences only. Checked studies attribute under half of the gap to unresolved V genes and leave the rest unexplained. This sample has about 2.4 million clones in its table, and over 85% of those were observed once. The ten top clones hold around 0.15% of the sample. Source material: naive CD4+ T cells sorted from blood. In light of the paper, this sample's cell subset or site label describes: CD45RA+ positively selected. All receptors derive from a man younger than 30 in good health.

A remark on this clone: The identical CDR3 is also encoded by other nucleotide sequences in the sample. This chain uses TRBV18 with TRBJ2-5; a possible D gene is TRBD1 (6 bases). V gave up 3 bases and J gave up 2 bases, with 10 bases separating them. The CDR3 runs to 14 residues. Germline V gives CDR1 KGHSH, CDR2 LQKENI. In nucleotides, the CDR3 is TGTGCCAGCTCACCGACAGGAAAACAAGAGACCCAGTACTTC. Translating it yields CASSPTGKQETQYF.

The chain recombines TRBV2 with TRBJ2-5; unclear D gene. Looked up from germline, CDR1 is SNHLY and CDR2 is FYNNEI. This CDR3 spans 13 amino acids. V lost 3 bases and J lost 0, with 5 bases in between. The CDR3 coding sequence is TGTGCCAGCAGTGATACACACCAAGAGACCCAGTACTTC. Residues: CASSDTHQETQYF.

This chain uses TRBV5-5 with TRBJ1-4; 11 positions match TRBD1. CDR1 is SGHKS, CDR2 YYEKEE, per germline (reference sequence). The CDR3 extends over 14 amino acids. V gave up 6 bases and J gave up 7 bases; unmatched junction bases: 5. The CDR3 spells CASMDRGRGEKLFF. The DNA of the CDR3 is TGTGCCAGCATGGACAGGGGGCGAGGTGAAAAACTGTTTTTT.

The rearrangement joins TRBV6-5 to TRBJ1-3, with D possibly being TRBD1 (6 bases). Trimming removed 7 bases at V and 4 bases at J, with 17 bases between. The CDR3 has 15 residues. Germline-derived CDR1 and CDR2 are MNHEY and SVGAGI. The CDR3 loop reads CASMMDSLRGNTIYF. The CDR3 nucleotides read TGTGCCAGCATGATGGACAGTCTTAGGGGAAACACCATATATTTT.

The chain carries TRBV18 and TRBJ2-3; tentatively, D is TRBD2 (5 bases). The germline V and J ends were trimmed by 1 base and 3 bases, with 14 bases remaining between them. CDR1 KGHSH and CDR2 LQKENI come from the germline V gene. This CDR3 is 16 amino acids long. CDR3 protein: CASSPLYRPGTDTQYF. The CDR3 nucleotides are TGTGCCAGCTCACCACTTTATCGTCCGGGGACAGATACGCAGTATTTT.

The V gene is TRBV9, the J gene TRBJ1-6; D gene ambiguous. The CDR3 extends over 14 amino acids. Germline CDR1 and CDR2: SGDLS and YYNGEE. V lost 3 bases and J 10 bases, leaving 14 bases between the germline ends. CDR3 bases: TGTGCCAGCAGCGCCCTACCGAGGGAGTCACCCCTCCACTTT. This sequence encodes CASSALPRESPLHF.

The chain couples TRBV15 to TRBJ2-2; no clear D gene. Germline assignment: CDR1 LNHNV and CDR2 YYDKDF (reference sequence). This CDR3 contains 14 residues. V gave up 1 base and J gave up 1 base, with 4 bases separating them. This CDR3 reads CATSRGVNTGELFF. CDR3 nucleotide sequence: TGTGCCACCAGCAGAGGAGTGAACACCGGGGAGCTGTTTTTT.

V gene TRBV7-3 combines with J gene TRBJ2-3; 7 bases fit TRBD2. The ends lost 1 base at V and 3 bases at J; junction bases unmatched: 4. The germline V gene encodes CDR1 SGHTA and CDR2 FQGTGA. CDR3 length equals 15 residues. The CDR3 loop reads CASSLRGLQTDTQYF. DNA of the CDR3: TGTGCCAGCAGCTTAAGGGGACTACAAACAGATACGCAGTATTTT. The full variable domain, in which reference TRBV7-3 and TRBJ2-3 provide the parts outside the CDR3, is GAGVSQTPSNKVTEKGKYVELRCDPISGHTALYWYRQSLGQGPEFLIYFQGTGAADDSGLPNDRFFAVRPEGSVSTLKIQRTERGDSAVYLCASSLRGLQTDTQYFGPGTRLTVL.

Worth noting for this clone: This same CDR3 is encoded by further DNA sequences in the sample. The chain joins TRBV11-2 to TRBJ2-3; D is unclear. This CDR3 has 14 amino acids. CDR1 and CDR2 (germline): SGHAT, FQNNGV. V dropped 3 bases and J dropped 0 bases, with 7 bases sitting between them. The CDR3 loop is CASSLSLSTDTQYF. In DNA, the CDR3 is TGTGCCAGCAGCTTGTCGCTGAGCACAGATACGCAGTATTTT.

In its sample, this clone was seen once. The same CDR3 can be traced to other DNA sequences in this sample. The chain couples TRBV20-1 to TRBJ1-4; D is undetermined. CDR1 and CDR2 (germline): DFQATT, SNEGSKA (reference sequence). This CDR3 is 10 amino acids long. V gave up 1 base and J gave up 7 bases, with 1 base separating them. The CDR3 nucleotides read TGCAGTGCTAGAGGTGAAAAACTGTTTTTT. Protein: CSARGEKLFF.

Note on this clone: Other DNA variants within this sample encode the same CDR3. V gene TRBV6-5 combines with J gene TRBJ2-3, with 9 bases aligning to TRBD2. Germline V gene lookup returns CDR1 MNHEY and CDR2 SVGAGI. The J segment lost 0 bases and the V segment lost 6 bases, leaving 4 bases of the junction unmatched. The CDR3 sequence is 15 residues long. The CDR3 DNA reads TGTGCCAGCAGCCGACTAGCGGCCAGCACAGATACGCAGTATTTT. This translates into CASSRLAASTDTQYF.